This is a list of T cell receptor beta chains from one sample in a study of immune evolution from preneoplasia to lung adenocarcinoma. Clones were sequenced by immunoSEQ multiplex PCR, and TCRdb holds only the in-frame ones, with some missing. The table includes around 5,700 clones, roughly 74% detected once. Sequenced material: FFPE adjacent normal lung tissue. The receptor source for this set is a donor aged 70 or older with lung adenocarcinoma. Each CDR3 is given with its conserved first and last residue. D genes are given only for firm matches. Part of the rows lack a size; the others show once, few, many or a class for expanded clones.

v_gene: TRBV6-8
d_gene: NA
len: 15
abundance: NA
j_gene: TRBJ2-5
CDR3aa: CASRVGGAYQETQYF
CDR3nt: TGTGCCAGCCGGGTAGGGGGGGCCTATCAAGAGACCCAGTACTTC

v_gene: TRBV7-2
d_gene: NA
len: 14
abundance: NA
j_gene: TRBJ1-2
CDR3aa: CASSFRTAYYGYTF
CDR3nt: TGTGCCAGCAGCTTTCGGACAGCCTACTATGGCTACACCTTC

v_gene: TRBV11-2
d_gene: NA
len: 15
abundance: NA
j_gene: TRBJ2-7
CDR3aa: CASSPLKGPRYEQYF
CDR3nt: TGTGCCAGCAGCCCCCTAAAGGGGCCCCGCTACGAGCAGTACTTC

v_gene: TRBV18
d_gene: NA
len: 12
abundance: NA
j_gene: TRBJ2-2
CDR3aa: CASSPNTGELFF
CDR3nt: TGTGCCAGCTCCCCGAACACCGGGGAGCTGTTTTTT

v_gene: TRBV15
d_gene: NA
len: 15
abundance: NA
j_gene: TRBJ1-5
CDR3aa: CATSRDRQFNQPQHF
CDR3nt: TGTGCCACCAGCAGAGATCGACAGTTCAATCAGCCCCAGCATTTT

v_gene: TRBV6-6
d_gene: NA
len: 12
abundance: NA
j_gene: TRBJ1-1
CDR3aa: CASSYRQGEAFF
CDR3nt: TGTGCCAGCAGTTACAGGCAGGGCGAAGCTTTCTTT

v_gene: TRBV6-1
d_gene: NA
len: 15
abundance: NA
j_gene: TRBJ1-6
CDR3aa: CASSEQSGQSSPLHF
CDR3nt: TGTGCCAGCAGTGAACAGTCGGGGCAAAGTTCACCCCTCCACTTT

v_gene: TRBV12-5
d_gene: NA
len: 12
abundance: NA
j_gene: TRBJ2-7
CDR3aa: CANGLGLAEQYF
CDR3nt: TGTGCTAATGGTTTGGGTCTAGCCGAGCAGTACTTC

v_gene: TRBV5-6
d_gene: NA
len: 15
abundance: NA
j_gene: TRBJ2-5
CDR3aa: CASSLEVLAGETQYF
CDR3nt: TGTGCCAGCAGCTTGGAAGTTCTAGCTGGAGAGACCCAGTACTTC

v_gene: TRBV7-9
d_gene: NA
len: 15
abundance: few
j_gene: TRBJ2-3
CDR3aa: CASSLAGSHTDTQYF
CDR3nt: TGTGCCAGCAGCTTAGCGGGTTCACACACAGATACGCAGTATTTT

v_gene: TRBV13
d_gene: NA
len: 10
abundance: NA
j_gene: TRBJ2-3
CDR3aa: CASSFDTQYF
CDR3nt: TGTGCCAGCAGCTTTGATACGCAGTATTTT

v_gene: TRBV18
d_gene: NA
len: 16
abundance: NA
j_gene: TRBJ1-1
CDR3aa: CASSPGGRGMNTEAFF
CDR3nt: TGTGCCAGCTCACCAGGGGGAAGGGGGATGAACACTGAAGCTTTCTTT

v_gene: TRBV30
d_gene: TRBD1
len: 14
abundance: NA
j_gene: TRBJ1-5
CDR3aa: CAWRGQAAGQPQHF
CDR3nt: TGTGCCTGGAGGGGACAGGCGGCCGGGCAGCCCCAGCATTTT

v_gene: TRBV28
d_gene: NA
len: 13
abundance: NA
j_gene: TRBJ2-1
CDR3aa: CASSLFAGGEQFF
CDR3nt: TGTGCCAGCAGTTTATTCGCGGGTGGTGAGCAGTTCTTC

v_gene: TRBV6-5
d_gene: NA
len: 13
abundance: once
j_gene: TRBJ1-1
CDR3aa: CASSYKGESEAFF
CDR3nt: TGTGCCAGCAGTTATAAGGGCGAGAGCGAAGCTTTCTTT

v_gene: TRBV6-4
d_gene: NA
len: 13
abundance: NA
j_gene: TRBJ2-7
CDR3aa: CASSEGDNYEQYF
CDR3nt: TGTGCCAGCAGTGAGGGGGATAACTACGAGCAGTACTTC

v_gene: TRBV15
d_gene: NA
len: 16
abundance: once
j_gene: TRBJ2-3
CDR3aa: CATSRGTTFSTDTQYF
CDR3nt: TGTGCCACCAGCAGAGGGACAACCTTTAGCACAGATACGCAGTATTTT

v_gene: TRBV10-2
d_gene: NA
len: 15
abundance: NA
j_gene: TRBJ1-6
CDR3aa: CASSESPFGNSPLHF
CDR3nt: TGCGCCAGCAGTGAGTCTCCTTTTGGCAATTCACCCCTCCACTTT

v_gene: TRBV6-4
d_gene: NA
len: 13
abundance: NA
j_gene: TRBJ2-7
CDR3aa: CASSRDFLGEQYF
CDR3nt: TGTGCCAGTTCGCGGGACTTTCTAGGCGAGCAGTACTTC

v_gene: TRBV6-1
d_gene: NA
len: 15
abundance: NA
j_gene: TRBJ2-1
CDR3aa: CASSDLSSGPNEQFF
CDR3nt: TGTGCCAGCAGTGATTTGAGTAGCGGACCCAATGAGCAGTTCTTC

v_gene: TRBV18
d_gene: TRBD1
len: 15
abundance: NA
j_gene: TRBJ2-7
CDR3aa: CASSLSTGNPYEQYF
CDR3nt: TGTGCCAGCTCACTTTCGACAGGGAATCCCTACGAGCAGTACTTC

v_gene: TRBV28
d_gene: NA
len: 14
abundance: large
j_gene: TRBJ2-3
CDR3aa: CASSPLRWGDTQYF
CDR3nt: TGTGCCAGCAGTCCCCTTCGGTGGGGGGATACGCAGTATTTT

v_gene: TRBV9
d_gene: NA
len: 16
abundance: NA
j_gene: TRBJ1-3
CDR3aa: CASSAGSPLSGNTIYF
CDR3nt: TGTGCCAGCAGCGCAGGGTCCCCACTCTCTGGAAACACCATATATTTT

v_gene: TRBV5-1
d_gene: TRBD1
len: 13
abundance: NA
j_gene: TRBJ1-2
CDR3aa: CASSLTGERGYTF
CDR3nt: TGCGCCAGCAGCTTAACAGGGGAGCGAGGCTACACCTTC

v_gene: TRBV29-1
d_gene: NA
len: 12
abundance: medium-sized
j_gene: TRBJ1-1
CDR3aa: CSVGSAGNRAFF
CDR3nt: TGCAGCGTTGGTAGTGCAGGGAATCGAGCTTTCTTT

v_gene: TRBV7-9
d_gene: TRBD1
len: 14
abundance: NA
j_gene: TRBJ2-3
CDR3aa: CASSFWTGIDTQYF
CDR3nt: TGTGCCAGCAGCTTCTGGACAGGGATAGATACGCAGTATTTT

v_gene: TRBV19
d_gene: TRBD2
len: 18
abundance: medium-sized
j_gene: TRBJ2-1
CDR3aa: CATAGAFLSGSSYNEQFF
CDR3nt: TGTGCCACCGCCGGGGCTTTCCTTAGCGGGAGCTCCTACAATGAGCAGTTCTTC

v_gene: TRBV5-4
d_gene: NA
len: 14
abundance: medium-sized
j_gene: TRBJ1-2
CDR3aa: CASSLEGAIHGYTF
CDR3nt: TGTGCCAGCAGCTTGGAAGGGGCAATCCATGGCTACACCTTC

v_gene: TRBV30
d_gene: TRBD2
len: 14
abundance: NA
j_gene: TRBJ2-1
CDR3aa: CACKLAGGRNEQFF
CDR3nt: TGTGCCTGTAAGCTAGCGGGGGGCCGCAATGAGCAGTTCTTC

v_gene: TRBV9
d_gene: TRBD1
len: 18
abundance: NA
j_gene: TRBJ2-1
CDR3aa: CASSVASSGTGVGNEQFF
CDR3nt: TGTGCCAGCAGCGTAGCATCCTCCGGGACAGGGGTTGGTAATGAGCAGTTCTTC

v_gene: TRBV6-1
d_gene: NA
len: 13
abundance: NA
j_gene: TRBJ2-7
CDR3aa: CASSEVMAYEQYF
CDR3nt: TGTGCCAGCAGTGAAGTGATGGCCTACGAGCAGTACTTC